This T cell receptor beta chain came from a study of regulatory T cells in long-lasting Graves disease. Remarks on this clonotype: Likely a read error: the CDR3 ends without its conserved phenylalanine or tryptophan.

Arm-PCR with iRepertoire HTBI primers amplified the CDR3 regions for these TCR beta libraries. TCRdb re-called the multiplex PCR reads with MiXCR, one entry per CDR3 protein. The sample contains some 560,000 distinct CDR3 sequences, roughly a sixth of which appear only once. Documented time point: newly diagnosed GD, antithyroid drugs for less than 3 months. Following extraction of RNA from PBMCs, that RNA was used to make the TCR library. In germline, CDR1 is ENHRY, CDR2 SYGVKD. This CDR3 comprises 15 residues. V was clipped by 7 bases and J by 4 bases; unmatched bases: 7. These data were likewise used in another study, on T cells in Graves' hyperthyroidism and ophthalmopathy. That source adds: For Graves' hyperthyroidism to be stable, ophthalmopathy could not progress within 18 months.

This chain connects TRBV10-3 to TRBJ2-1; TRBD1 matches at 10 bases. The receptor's source is a middle-aged woman with Graves disease. The specimen comprised peripheral blood mononuclear cells (PBMCs), sampled at new diagnosis, from a patient treated with antithyroid drugs. Written as DNA, the CDR3 is TGTGCCATCAAGGGGGGACAGGGGTCTTACAATGAGCAGTTCTCC. This encodes CAIKGGQGSYNEQFS.